These T cell receptor beta chains were read from a single sample in a study of cytomegalovirus exposure and HLA in healthy donors. The table came from immunoSEQ multiplex PCR; TCRdb's copy has only in-frame clones and leaves some out. In the table there are under 100,000 clones, about four fifths of which are singletons. The sample taken for sequencing was PBMCs. The receptor source for this set is a woman in her 70s in good health and CMV-seropositive. Each CDR3 is given with its conserved first and last residue. D genes are given only for firm matches. The size of a clone is reported for some rows only, either as once, few or many, or as a class for expanded clones.

size: once
D: TRBD1
J: TRBJ2-7
V: TRBV5-6
CDR3: CASQPGTVVSYEQYF
DNA: TGTGCCAGCCAACCCGGGACAGTTGTTTCCTACGAGCAGTACTTC

size: -
D: TRBD2
J: TRBJ2-3
V: TRBV9
CDR3: CASSKGTSVSTDTQYF
DNA: TGTGCCAGCAGCAAGGGGACTAGCGTAAGCACAGATACGCAGTATTTT

size: -
D: TRBD1
J: TRBJ2-5
V: TRBV5-6
CDR3: CASSSTGAGETQYF
DNA: TGTGCCAGCAGCTCGACAGGGGCGGGGGAGACCCAGTACTTC

size: once
D: -
J: TRBJ1-5
V: TRBV30
CDR3: CADGGNQPQHF
DNA: TGTGCCGATGGGGGGAATCAGCCCCAGCATTTT

size: -
D: TRBD2
J: TRBJ2-1
V: TRBV6-5
CDR3: CASTLTGLAGDEQFF
DNA: TGTGCCAGCACCCTTACGGGACTAGCGGGAGATGAGCAGTTCTTC

size: -
D: TRBD1
J: TRBJ2-7
V: TRBV2
CDR3: CASIRTGGEYEQYF
DNA: TGTGCCAGCATCCGGACAGGGGGCGAGTACGAGCAGTACTTC

size: -
D: TRBD1
J: TRBJ1-2
V: TRBV18
CDR3: CASSPSQGADYGYTF
DNA: TGTGCCAGCTCACCGAGCCAGGGGGCAGACTATGGCTACACCTTC

size: -
D: -
J: TRBJ2-2
V: TRBV7-3
CDR3: CASSPRVSGELFF
DNA: TGTGCCAGCAGCCCCCGTGTTAGCGGGGAGCTGTTTTTT

size: -
D: TRBD2
J: TRBJ2-2
V: TRBV6-6
CDR3: CASNLGLDAGELFF
DNA: TGTGCCAGCAATCTGGGACTAGATGCCGGGGAGCTGTTTTTT

size: few
D: TRBD2
J: TRBJ2-2
V: TRBV5-1
CDR3: CASSLGAGAGTGELFF
DNA: TGCGCCAGCAGCTTGGGAGCGGGAGCAGGGACCGGGGAGCTGTTTTTT

size: -
D: -
J: TRBJ2-5
V: TRBV4-3
CDR3: CASSQVSGQETQYF
DNA: TGCGCCAGCAGCCAAGTAAGCGGGCAAGAGACCCAGTACTTC

size: -
D: -
J: TRBJ1-3
V: TRBV10-3
CDR3: CAISQGFSGNTIYF
DNA: TGTGCCATCAGTCAGGGGTTCTCTGGAAACACCATATATTTT

size: -
D: -
J: TRBJ2-1
V: TRBV13
CDR3: CASSNSRGGQGGNNEQFF
DNA: TGTGCCAGCAGCAACAGTAGAGGTGGGCAGGGGGGCAACAATGAGCAGTTCTTC

size: -
D: TRBD2
J: TRBJ2-7
V: TRBV11-2
CDR3: CASSLGGTSGSYEQYF
DNA: TGTGCCAGCAGCTTAGGCGGGACTAGCGGGAGTTACGAGCAGTACTTC

size: -
D: -
J: TRBJ2-2
V: TRBV11-3
CDR3: CASSPRGAGTGELFF
DNA: TGTGCCAGCAGCCCCCGGGGGGCGGGCACCGGGGAGCTGTTTTTT

size: -
D: TRBD2
J: TRBJ2-1
V: TRBV7-8
CDR3: CASSLEVSSGRNEQFF
DNA: TGTGCCAGCAGCTTAGAGGTCTCTAGCGGGAGGAATGAGCAGTTCTTC

size: -
D: -
J: TRBJ2-7
V: TRBV27
CDR3: CASSFRGSDYEQYF
DNA: TGTGCCAGCAGTTTTCGCGGGTCGGACTACGAGCAGTACTTC

size: -
D: -
J: TRBJ2-1
V: TRBV6-5
CDR3: CASSYHRDNEQFF
DNA: TGTGCCAGCAGTTACCACAGGGACAATGAGCAGTTCTTC

size: -
D: -
J: TRBJ2-3
V: TRBV10-1
CDR3: CASSDQGQRTDTQYF
DNA: TGCGCCAGCAGTGACCAGGGTCAGCGCACAGATACGCAGTATTTT

size: -
D: TRBD1
J: TRBJ2-2
V: TRBV27
CDR3: CASSLKTGGSGELFF
DNA: TGTGCCAGCAGTTTAAAGACAGGGGGCTCCGGGGAGCTGTTTTTT

size: -
D: -
J: TRBJ2-7
V: TRBV2
CDR3: CASSPQYEQYF
DNA: TGTGCCAGCAGTCCCCAATACGAGCAGTACTTC

size: -
D: TRBD2
J: TRBJ2-3
V: TRBV9
CDR3: CASSVVDATRGGDTQYF
DNA: TGTGCCAGCAGCGTAGTTGACGCTACTCGCGGGGGAGATACGCAGTATTTT

size: -
D: -
J: TRBJ2-7
V: TRBV29-1
CDR3: CSVEGGPNEQYF
DNA: TGCAGCGTTGAAGGGGGCCCAAACGAGCAGTACTTC

size: -
D: -
J: TRBJ1-6
V: TRBV27
CDR3: CASSFGQGNSPLHF
DNA: TGTGCCAGCAGTTTTGGCCAGGGTAATTCACCCCTCCACTTT

size: -
D: TRBD2
J: TRBJ2-7
V: TRBV9
CDR3: CASSVGIAGTYEQYF
DNA: TGTGCCAGCAGCGTAGGGATAGCGGGCACCTACGAGCAGTACTTC

size: -
D: TRBD2
J: TRBJ2-3
V: TRBV7-2
CDR3: CASSLLTSTASTDTQYF
DNA: TGTGCCAGCAGCTTACTGACTAGCACAGCTAGCACAGATACGCAGTATTTT

size: -
D: -
J: TRBJ2-1
V: TRBV7-9
CDR3: CASSLAGAGSREQFF
DNA: TGTGCCAGCAGCTTAGCGGGAGCCGGTTCCCGCGAGCAGTTCTTC

size: -
D: TRBD1
J: TRBJ1-1
V: TRBV6-6
CDR3: CASSLTTGVTEAFF
DNA: TGTGCCAGCAGTTTGACCACAGGGGTCACTGAAGCTTTCTTT

size: -
D: -
J: TRBJ1-5
V: TRBV2
CDR3: CASSGSYSNQPQHF
DNA: TGTGCCAGCAGTGGCAGTTACAGCAATCAGCCCCAGCATTTT

size: -
D: TRBD2
J: TRBJ2-2
V: TRBV9
CDR3: CASSVGASGRSPGELFF
DNA: TGTGCCAGCAGCGTAGGGGCGAGCGGGAGGTCCCCCGGGGAGCTGTTTTTT

size: -
D: TRBD1
J: TRBJ2-7
V: TRBV18
CDR3: CASSPRQGDFYEQYF
DNA: TGTGCCAGCTCACCTCGACAGGGTGACTTCTACGAGCAGTACTTC

size: -
D: TRBD1
J: TRBJ1-4
V: TRBV28
CDR3: CASSLLGTVEKLFF
DNA: TGTGCCAGCAGTTTATTAGGGACAGTCGAAAAACTGTTTTTT

size: -
D: TRBD1
J: TRBJ2-5
V: TRBV19
CDR3: CASSKKSGTGLYQETQYF
DNA: TGTGCCAGTAGTAAGAAGTCCGGGACAGGCTTGTACCAAGAGACCCAGTACTTC

size: -
D: -
J: TRBJ1-1
V: TRBV7-9
CDR3: CSSSRRATEAFF
DNA: TGTTCCAGCAGCCGCAGGGCCACTGAAGCTTTCTTT

size: once
D: -
J: TRBJ2-5
V: TRBV19
CDR3: CASSIDRSGTQYF
DNA: TGTGCCAGTAGTATAGACCGCTCCGGGACCCAGTACTTC

size: -
D: -
J: TRBJ1-3
V: TRBV4-3
CDR3: CASSQEKAGAGNTIYF
DNA: TGCGCCAGCAGCCAAGAAAAGGCAGGGGCCGGAAACACCATATATTTT

size: -
D: TRBD1
J: TRBJ2-3
V: TRBV28
CDR3: CASTLLRQGGSSTDTQYF
DNA: TGTGCCAGCACCCTATTAAGACAGGGGGGTTCTAGCACAGATACGCAGTATTTT

size: -
D: TRBD1
J: TRBJ1-2
V: TRBV5-4
CDR3: CASSFRGLYGYTF
DNA: TGTGCCAGCAGCTTCAGGGGGCTCTATGGCTACACCTTC

size: -
D: TRBD2
J: TRBJ2-5
V: TRBV4-2
CDR3: CASSPSGSATRETQYF
DNA: TGTGCCAGCAGCCCTAGCGGGAGTGCTACTCGGGAGACCCAGTACTTC

size: -
D: TRBD2
J: TRBJ2-7
V: TRBV19
CDR3: CASSIRGLAVITVHEQYF
DNA: TGTGCCAGTAGTATTCGAGGACTAGCGGTTATTACGGTCCACGAGCAGTACTTC

size: -
D: TRBD1
J: TRBJ1-1
V: TRBV7-2
CDR3: CASSLGKGAIGGEAFF
DNA: TGTGCCAGCAGCTTAGGAAAGGGGGCGATCGGGGGTGAAGCTTTCTTT

size: once
D: -
J: TRBJ2-3
V: TRBV10-3
CDR3: CAISESLATTDTQYF
DNA: TGTGCCATCAGTGAGTCCCTAGCGACAACAGATACGCAGTATTTT

size: -
D: TRBD1
J: TRBJ2-7
V: TRBV6-5
CDR3: CASSRDSYEQYF
DNA: TGTGCCAGCAGTAGGGACAGCTACGAGCAGTACTTC

size: -
D: TRBD1
J: TRBJ2-6
V: TRBV5-1
CDR3: CASSYWDRSNSGANVLTF
DNA: TGCGCCAGCAGCTATTGGGACAGATCCAACTCTGGGGCCAACGTCCTGACTTTC

size: -
D: -
J: TRBJ2-1
V: TRBV7-8
CDR3: CASSFRDSPIDEQFF
DNA: TGTGCCAGCAGCTTCCGGGACTCCCCAATCGATGAGCAGTTCTTC

size: once
D: -
J: TRBJ1-2
V: TRBV28
CDR3: CASSLSTDPGYTF
DNA: TGTGCCAGCAGTTTGTCGACAGACCCTGGCTACACCTTC

size: -
D: TRBD2
J: TRBJ2-1
V: TRBV29-1
CDR3: CSVLSVAGGYNEQFF
DNA: TGCAGCGTTCTTAGCGTGGCGGGGGGCTACAATGAGCAGTTCTTC

size: -
D: -
J: TRBJ2-7
V: TRBV15
CDR3: CATAEQYF
DNA: TGTGCCACCGCCGAGCAGTACTTC

size: -
D: TRBD1
J: TRBJ2-1
V: TRBV9
CDR3: CASSVEGTGGDEQFF
DNA: TGTGCCAGCAGCGTAGAAGGGACAGGGGGCGATGAGCAGTTCTTC

size: -
D: -
J: TRBJ2-3
V: TRBV4-3
CDR3: CASSQDRQTSTDTQYF
DNA: TGCGCCAGCAGCCAAGATCGGCAGACTAGCACAGATACGCAGTATTTT

size: -
D: -
J: TRBJ1-1
V: TRBV6-1
CDR3: CASSQGTNTEAFF
DNA: TGTGCCAGCAGTCAGGGGACGAACACTGAAGCTTTCTTT

size: -
D: -
J: TRBJ1-3
V: TRBV15
CDR3: CATSRDHTSGNTIYF
DNA: TGTGCCACCAGCAGAGATCACACCTCTGGAAACACCATATATTTT

size: -
D: -
J: TRBJ1-1
V: TRBV18
CDR3: CASSPSRANTEAFF
DNA: TGTGCCAGCTCACCGTCCAGGGCGAACACTGAAGCTTTCTTT

size: -
D: -
J: TRBJ1-1
V: TRBV5-1
CDR3: CASSLEGARFSAFF
DNA: TGCGCCAGCAGCTTGGAAGGGGCCAGGTTTTCAGCTTTCTTT

size: once
D: -
J: TRBJ2-7
V: TRBV23-1
CDR3: CASSQSSGRGEQYF
DNA: TGCGCCAGCAGTCAATCTAGTGGCCGGGGGGAGCAGTACTTC

size: -
D: -
J: TRBJ1-3
V: TRBV28
CDR3: CASRQGSGNTIYF
DNA: TGTGCCAGCAGACAGGGCAGTGGAAACACCATATATTTT

size: -
D: TRBD1
J: TRBJ1-1
V: TRBV18
CDR3: CASSPRQGAAEAFF
DNA: TGTGCCAGCTCACCGAGACAGGGGGCGGCTGAAGCTTTCTTT

size: -
D: TRBD2
J: TRBJ2-1
V: TRBV5-8
CDR3: CASRPLAGGAFYNEQFF
DNA: TGTGCCAGCAGACCATTAGCGGGAGGTGCTTTCTACAATGAGCAGTTCTTC

size: once
D: TRBD2
J: TRBJ2-1
V: TRBV28
CDR3: CASSHIAGGYYNEQFF
DNA: TGTGCCAGCAGTCACATAGCGGGAGGGTATTACAATGAGCAGTTCTTC